This T cell receptor beta chain was captured in a study of identical twins. Overall study results and limits: Clonotypes of the beta chain that were abundant in cord blood carried fewer insertions (memory repertoires showed none). In monozygotic twins, models underestimated the sharing of out-of-frame TCR alpha. The presence of invariant MAIT and iNKT cells could partly confound analyses of zero-insertion sequences.

There are many counts of this clonotype. What it recognizes is unknown. TCRdb re-called the 5' RACE reads through MiXCR, storing one row per CDR3 protein. The table lists a few hundred thousand distinct CDR3 sequences, under 20% of them singletons. All donors were healthy, and all were Caucasian. Germline V gives CDR1 LNHDA, CDR2 SQIVND (reference sequence). Trimming cost V 3 bases and J 4 bases, with 12 bases left between them. The CDR3 consists of 14 residues. This clonotype was sampled from a man in his fifties in good health. Sequenced input: naive T cells sorted from blood. The rearrangement links TRBV19 to TRBJ1-1, with a weak D call TRBD1 (6 bases). The CDR3 sequence is CASSIRGRATEAFF. CDR3 in DNA: TGTGCCAGTAGTATCAGGGGAAGGGCCACTGAAGCTTTCTTT.